The 8 T cell receptor beta chains below were found in one sample sequenced in a study of blood T cell repertoires in COVID-19. TCRdb's table, derived via immunoSEQ multiplex PCR, lists solely in-frame clones and lacks some. The data hold about 110,000 clones, with about three quarters observed a single time. The sample consisted of peripheral blood. These receptors were taken from a woman aged 40 to 55 with acute or convalescent COVID-19.

V and J are TRBV28 and TRBJ2-7, with 8 bases that match TRBD1. This CDR3 spans 13 amino acids. The J segment lost 8 bases and the V segment lost 6 bases, leaving 9 bases of the junction unmatched. Germline values: CDR1 MDHEN, CDR2 SYDVKM. CDR3 loop: CASRRQGWEKQYF. In DNA, the CDR3 is TGTGCCAGCAGACGACAGGGGTGGGAGAAGCAGTACTTC.

The chain uses TRBV7-9 and TRBJ2-5; a possible D gene is TRBD1 (6 bases). Germline values: CDR1 SEHNR, CDR2 FQNEAQ (reference sequence). The CDR3 runs 15 residues. V shed 2 bases and J shed 5 bases, with 15 bases lying between them. Written as DNA, the CDR3 is TGTGCCAGCAGCTTAAATACAGGGCCCGGGGAGACCCAGTACTTC. Translating gives CASSLNTGPGETQYF. The variable domain in full, with the rest retrieved from reference TRBV7-9 and TRBJ2-5, is DTGVSQNPRHKITKRGQNVTFRCDPISEHNRLYWYRQTLGQGPEFLTYFQNEAQLEKSRLLSDRFSAERPKGSFSTLEIQRTEQGDSAMYLCASSLNTGPGETQYFGPGTRLLVL.

V is TRBV28 and J is TRBJ2-1, with 7 nucleotides matching TRBD2. V was clipped by 6 bases and J by 1 base; unmatched bases: 6. Germline V gene lookup returns CDR1 MDHEN and CDR2 SYDVKM. The CDR3 sequence is 15 residues long. CDR3 in amino acids: CASRPAGGSYNEQFF. The DNA for the CDR3 is TGTGCCAGCAGACCGGCCGGGGGGTCCTACAATGAGCAGTTCTTC.

A single count supports this clone. The chain carries TRBV5-4 and TRBJ2-1, with 8 bases matching TRBD1. Trimming removed 4 bases from V and 6 bases from J; junction bases left unmatched: 12. Germline loops: CDR1 SGHNT, CDR2 YYREEE (reference sequence). CDR3 length: 16 residues. The CDR3 DNA reads TGTGCCAGCAGCCGGACGACAGGGGATATCCGCAATGAGCAGTTCTTC. Its protein product is CASSRTTGDIRNEQFF.

This chain joins TRBV7-2 and TRBJ1-5, with unresolved D. The CDR3 has 15 residues. Germline CDR1 reads SGHTA; CDR2 reads FQGNSA. V lost 4 bases and J 0 bases, leaving 10 bases between the germline ends. The CDR3 coding sequence is TGTGCCAGCAGCTGGGCAGGCAATAGCAATCAGCCCCAGCATTTT. As protein: CASSWAGNSNQPQHF.

CDR3 coding DNA: TGTGCCAGCAGCCAAGATATAAGCGGGGACACCGGGGAGCTGTTTTTT. Its translation: CASSQDISGDTGELFF. The gene calls are TRBV4-2 and TRBJ2-2, with TRBD2 matching over 7 bases. CDR1 LGHNA and CDR2 YNFKEQ come from the germline V gene. J gave up 3 bases and V 0 bases, and 4 bases lay outside the gene matches. CDR3 size: 16 residues.

V gene TRBV6-6 combines with J gene TRBJ1-1, with D hard to call. Trimming shortened V by 7 bases and J by 5 bases, and 17 bases separated the two germline ends. The germline V gene encodes CDR1 MNHNY and CDR2 SVGAGI (reference sequence). This CDR3 spans 14 amino acids. CDR3 nucleotides: TGTGCCAGCAAGATTCTGGAGGGCGGGACTGAAGCTTTCTTT. It is translated as CASKILEGGTEAFF.

This clone was counted once. This chain connects TRBV11-3 to TRBJ2-3; 8 nucleotides line up with TRBD2. Germline V gene data show CDR1 as SGHNT and CDR2 as YENEEA. The CDR3 spans 15 residues. J lost 6 bases, V lost 0 bases, and 5 bases had no gene match. CDR3 amino acids: CASSLDGGASDTQYF. CDR3 nucleotide sequence: TGTGCCAGCAGCTTAGACGGGGGGGCTTCGGATACGCAGTATTTT.